This T cell receptor (beta chain) was observed in a study of pediatric ulcerative colitis. The study's findings and limits: A couple of rectal CDR3 clonotypes occurred in all ulcerative colitis patients. Blood samples from a couple of patients yielded substantially fewer templates and were excluded from blood-rectal overlap analysis.

V was clipped by 7 bases and J by 2 bases; unmatched bases: 10. The germline CDR1 and CDR2 sequences are MNHEY and SMNVEV (reference sequence). The CDR3 runs 17 residues. A remark on this clone: As yet, its antigen is unknown.

The protocol was immunoSEQ multiplex PCR, while the TCRdb copy is restricted to in-frame clones and leaves out a portion. Altogether tens of thousands of clones are present, around 86% being singletons, with the ten largest covering nearly 1.5%. The V and J genes are TRBV27 and TRBJ2-3; 12 bases are shared with TRBD2. The sequenced material came from blood. This clonotype originated in a boy aged 5 to 17 who was a control in a study of pediatric ulcerative colitis. Here the CDR3 DNA reads TGTGCCAGCACCACCGACGGACTAGCGGGACTCACAGATACGCAGTATTTT. It yields the protein CASTTDGLAGLTDTQYF.